This T cell receptor (beta chain) was captured in a study of STAT3 mutations in large granular lymphocyte leukemia. Findings and caveats of the study: In T-cell large granular lymphocyte leukemia, about half of patients showed multiple immunodominant subclonotypes. All newly emerging clones after therapy were STAT3 wild type.

On this clone: The antigen remains unidentified.

The data were produced by immunoSEQ multiplex PCR, yet TCRdb's version contains in-frame clones alone and is incomplete. The sample has about 12,000 clones, roughly 76% seen once. This receptor was identified in a man between 60 and 70 years old with T-cell large granular lymphocyte leukemia. Some clones in this sample may be carry-over from other donors' samples. The source material was peripheral blood mononuclear cells.

The CDR3 is CASSHTGGPYEQFF. As DNA, the CDR3 is TGCGCCAGCAGCCATACGGGAGGGCCATATGAGCAGTTCTTC. The rearrangement joins TRBV4-1 to TRBJ2-1; TRBD2 matches at 8 bases. Germline-derived CDR1 and CDR2 are MGHRA and YSYEKL. V dropped 3 bases and J dropped 8; count of bases not matched to a gene: 6. The CDR3 loop spans 14 amino acids.